Shown below are 25 T cell receptor beta chains from a single sample sequenced in a study of shared clonotypes between healthy human individuals. Assay used: immunoSEQ multiplex PCR; TCRdb lists only in-frame clones, some missing. There are some 2,500,000 clones in the sample; 85% to 95% occur only once, and about 0.36% lies in the top ten. The specimen was naive CD4+ T cells from PBMCs. Subset given: CD45RA+ positively selected. These receptors were collected from a young man in good health. Some clones in this sample may be carry-over from other donors' samples.

This chain uses TRBV30 with TRBJ2-7; 11 bases are a match to TRBD2. Germline V gene lookup returns CDR1 GTSNPN and CDR2 SVGIG (reference sequence). This CDR3 has 19 amino acids. The V segment lost 0 bases and the J segment 2 bases; nucleotides outside the gene matches: 15. CDR3 in DNA: TGTGCCTGGAGTGTATACAGGGAACTAGCGGGAGCGGTCCCCTACGAGCAGTACTTC. It is translated as CAWSVYRELAGAVPYEQYF.

The rearrangement joins TRBV5-1 to TRBJ2-7; TRBD1 matches at 11 bases. The CDR3 consists of 17 residues. With 5 bases clipped from V and 0 bases from J, the junction kept 10 bases outside the gene matches. Germline V gene lookup returns CDR1 SGHRS and CDR2 YFSETQ. CDR3 protein: CASRPPAGTGGSYEQYF. The CDR3 bases are TGCGCCAGCAGACCGCCTGCCGGGACAGGGGGCTCCTACGAGCAGTACTTC.

The chain combines TRBV7-8 with TRBJ2-7; possibly TRBD2 for D (6 bases). Trimming took 5 bases from V and 0 from J, leaving 14 bases between them. CDR3 size: 15 residues. Germline loops: CDR1 SGHVS, CDR2 FQNEAQ. CDR3 nucleotide sequence: TGTGCCAGCAGCACGGACGGACTAACCTCCTACGAGCAGTACTTC. Its protein product is CASSTDGLTSYEQYF.

The V call is TRBV13, the J call TRBJ2-3, with TRBD2 identical over 10 bases. CDR1 is PRHDT, CDR2 FYEKMQ, per germline (reference sequence). V lost 5 bases, J lost 0 bases, and 14 bases stayed unmatched. This CDR3 spans 19 amino acids. As DNA, the CDR3 is TGTGCCAGCAGCCCTTATTGGACTAGCGGAGACCCTAGCACAGATACGCAGTATTTT. Translation gives CASSPYWTSGDPSTDTQYF.

The rearrangement links TRBV5-1 to TRBJ2-3; D is ambiguous. CDR1 is SGHRS, CDR2 YFSETQ, per germline. The CDR3 length is 13 residues. Trimming took 0 bases from V and 5 from J, leaving 7 bases between them. CDR3 loop: CASSLAQKDTQYF. Here the CDR3 DNA reads TGCGCCAGCAGCTTGGCCCAGAAAGATACGCAGTATTTT.

The rearrangement links TRBV14 to TRBJ2-1, with 7 positions matching TRBD1. J was trimmed by 2 bases and V by 5 bases; bases with no gene match: 6. The CDR3 is 15 residues long. The germline V gene encodes CDR1 SGHDN and CDR2 FVKESK. The CDR3 protein is CASSLGQLAYNEQFF. In DNA form, the CDR3 reads TGTGCCAGCAGCTTGGGACAGTTAGCCTACAATGAGCAGTTCTTC.

The gene calls are TRBV7-2 and TRBJ2-2, with TRBD1 matching over 9 bases. V gave up 2 bases and J gave up 2 bases; unmatched junction bases: 6. Germline-derived CDR1 and CDR2 are SGHTA and FQGNSA. The CDR3 covers 17 residues. CDR3 DNA: TGTGCCAGCAGCTTAAATGCGGGACAGGGAAACACCGGGGAGCTGTTTTTT. It is translated as CASSLNAGQGNTGELFF.

The chain couples TRBV4-3 to TRBJ2-2, with D unresolved. This CDR3 contains 15 residues. The germline V gene has CDR1 LGHNA and CDR2 YSLEER. V lost 7 bases and J 0 bases, leaving 12 bases between the germline ends. The CDR3: CASTLGPANTGELFF. The CDR3 DNA reads TGCGCCAGCACCCTAGGGCCCGCGAACACCGGGGAGCTGTTTTTT.

V gene TRBV5-4 combines with J gene TRBJ2-7; 11 nucleotides match TRBD2. Germline V CDR1 and CDR2: SGHNT, YYREEE (reference sequence). J was trimmed by 2 bases and V by 9 bases; bases with no gene match: 7. The CDR3 is made up of 14 amino acids. The CDR3 spells CATHSGRAPYEQYF. The DNA for the CDR3 is TGTGCCACCCATAGCGGGAGGGCCCCCTACGAGCAGTACTTC.

For this clone: The sample has other DNA sequences that encode this CDR3 too. The chain recombines TRBV6-1 with TRBJ1-5, with D uncertain. The germline V and J ends were trimmed by 1 base and 5 bases, with 6 bases remaining between them. The CDR3 loop spans 13 amino acids. Germline lookup yields CDR1 MNHNS and CDR2 SASEGT. This CDR3 reads CASSEGWDQPQHF. The CDR3, as DNA: TGTGCCAGCAGTGAAGGTTGGGATCAGCCCCAGCATTTT.

This rearrangement joins TRBV6-4 to TRBJ2-1, with D possibly matching TRBD2 (5 bases). Germline V gene sequence: CDR1 MRHNA, CDR2 SNTAGT. This CDR3 has 16 amino acids. The V and J ends lost 0 bases and 8 bases respectively, with 17 bases between them. CDR3 residues: CASSDSKDSKIHEQFF. The CDR3 DNA is TGTGCCAGCAGTGACTCGAAGGACTCGAAAATCCATGAGCAGTTCTTC.

This chain uses TRBV9 with TRBJ2-5, with D perhaps given as TRBD1 or TRBD2 (7 bases each). V was clipped by 0 bases and J by 7 bases, with 19 bases between them. Germline V CDR1 and CDR2: SGDLS, YYNGEE. This CDR3 has 16 amino acids. CDR3 region: CASSVATGQGGVTQYF. The CDR3 coding sequence is TGTGCCAGCAGCGTAGCTACTGGGCAGGGGGGGGTGACCCAGTACTTC.

This clone was seen just once. The rearrangement uses TRBV6-6 and TRBJ2-7, with D uncertain. CDR3 length: 12 residues. Germline V gives CDR1 MNHNY, CDR2 SVGAGI (reference sequence). Trimming removed 4 bases at V and 7 bases at J, with 11 bases between. This CDR3 reads CASSSTPGEQYF. The CDR3 region has the DNA TGTGCCAGCAGTTCCACCCCCGGGGAGCAGTACTTC.

Turning to this clone: The sample has other DNA sequences that encode this CDR3 too. V gene TRBV18 combines with J gene TRBJ1-1; D ambiguous. Trimming stripped 3 bases from V and 0 bases from J, with 5 bases between. The CDR3 contains 13 residues. Per germline, CDR1 KGHSH and CDR2 LQKENI. The CDR3 here is CASSPALNTEAFF. CDR3 coding DNA: TGTGCCAGCTCACCGGCGCTGAACACTGAAGCTTTCTTT.

This rearrangement joins TRBV27 to TRBJ2-2, with a weak D call TRBD2 (5 bases). Germline lookup yields CDR1 MNHEY and CDR2 SMNVEV (reference sequence). Deletions cut 3 bases from V and 6 bases from J, with 20 bases between. The CDR3 contains 17 residues. The CDR3 is CASSFFARASPAGELFF. CDR3 bases: TGTGCCAGCAGTTTTTTTGCGAGGGCTAGCCCTGCCGGGGAGCTGTTTTTT.

CDR3 in amino acids: CASSQEGWRGGTEAFF. DNA for the CDR3: TGCGCCAGCAGCCAAGAAGGGTGGAGGGGCGGGACTGAAGCTTTCTTT. The chain carries TRBV4-3 and TRBJ1-1; D is possibly TRBD1 (5 bases). The CDR3 runs to 16 residues. Trimming removed 0 bases at V and 5 bases at J, with 16 bases between. The germline V gene has CDR1 LGHNA and CDR2 YSLEER.

DNA for the CDR3: TGTGCCAGCAGCTCCTCGACAGGGCGGACAGATACGCAGTATTTT. Protein sequence: CASSSSTGRTDTQYF. The rearrangement links TRBV7-3 to TRBJ2-3; 7 nucleotides match TRBD1. Losses at the gene ends were 4 bases for V and 3 bases for J; bases not matched to a gene: 7. The V gene's germline CDR1 is SGHTA and CDR2 FQGTGA. This CDR3 region has 15 residues.

The chain combines TRBV6-5 with TRBJ2-7; 7 nucleotides align to TRBD2. Germline loops: CDR1 MNHEY, CDR2 SVGAGI. The CDR3 contains 15 residues. J gave up 0 bases and V 1 base, and 3 bases lay outside the gene matches. The DNA for the CDR3 is TGTGCCAGCAGTTACTATCGCGGGAGCTCCTACGAGCAGTACTTC. Encoded protein: CASSYYRGSSYEQYF.

As to this clone: Different DNA sequences within this sample yield the same CDR3. The chain is built from TRBV27 and TRBJ1-2; D remains ambiguous. Trimming stripped 3 bases from V and 1 base from J, with 6 bases between. The CDR3 has 13 residues. Germline V gene data show CDR1 as MNHEY and CDR2 as SMNVEV (reference sequence). The CDR3 is CASSFAGNYGYTF. The CDR3 DNA reads TGTGCCAGCAGTTTCGCTGGTAACTATGGCTACACCTTC.

The rearrangement links TRBV11-1 to TRBJ2-7; 11 nucleotides agree with TRBD2. Germline V lookup: CDR1 SGHAT, CDR2 FQDESV (reference sequence). CDR3 length equals 18 residues. Trimming took 2 bases from V and 0 from J; bases not matched to a gene: 9. CDR3: CASSLQLAGESNSYEQYF. The CDR3 DNA reads TGTGCCAGCAGCTTACAACTAGCGGGAGAATCAAACTCCTACGAGCAGTACTTC.

This chain links TRBV5-4 with TRBJ2-7; TRBD1 matches 9 bases. This CDR3 spans 16 amino acids. With 4 bases clipped from V and 2 bases from J, the junction kept 10 bases outside the gene matches. The germline V gene encodes CDR1 SGHNT and CDR2 YYREEE (reference sequence). The CDR3 reads CASSPQGTGKPYEQYF. The DNA of the CDR3 is TGTGCCAGCAGCCCGCAGGGGACAGGGAAACCCTACGAGCAGTACTTC.

The rearrangement joins TRBV5-1 to TRBJ2-3; D is perhaps TRBD1 (5 bases). Per the germline V gene, CDR1 is SGHRS and CDR2 is YFSETQ. The CDR3 spans 16 residues. Deletions cut 4 bases from V and 2 bases from J, with 17 bases between. CDR3 nucleotides: TGCGCCAGCAGCGCTGGGGCTTCACGACCCACAGATACGCAGTATTTT. Protein product: CASSAGASRPTDTQYF.

The chain is built from TRBV11-2 and TRBJ1-2; D is perhaps TRBD1 (6 bases). Per the germline V gene, CDR1 is SGHAT and CDR2 is FQNNGV. Trimming left V 6 bases short and J 7 bases short, with 12 bases between. The CDR3 sequence is 12 residues long. CDR3 coding DNA: TGTGCCAGCAGGAACAGGGCCTCTGGCTACACCTTC. This translates into CASRNRASGYTF.

The CDR3: CASNLLAVYNEQFF. CDR3 in DNA: TGTGCCAGCAATTTACTAGCGGTATACAATGAGCAGTTCTTC. The rearrangement links TRBV2 to TRBJ2-1, with 8 bases that match TRBD2. With 7 bases clipped from V and 4 bases from J, the junction kept 6 bases outside the gene matches. The germline CDR1 and CDR2 sequences are SNHLY and FYNNEI. CDR3 size: 14 residues.

A few counts support this clone. The chain carries TRBV14 and TRBJ1-1, with a possible D match to TRBD1 (5 bases). This CDR3 comprises 13 residues. The germline V gene encodes CDR1 SGHDN and CDR2 FVKESK. The V end lost 5 bases, the J end lost 6 bases, and 13 bases lay between the germline ends. CDR3 region: CASSRLGEAEAFF. CDR3 DNA sequence: TGTGCCAGCAGCAGATTGGGGGAGGCTGAAGCTTTCTTT.